The 22 T cell receptor beta chains reported below all come from one sample, sequenced in a study of blood T cells in healthy people across ages. The use of a sample-barcoded 5' primer and a J-beta primer mix characterized a second PCR of 7 to 11 cycles. MiXCR was run by TCRdb on the 5' RACE reads, yielding one entry per CDR3 protein. The sample lists fewer than 2,000,000 distinct CDR3 sequences, about 39% occurring once. The specimen was blood. The receptors derive from a human donor in good health.

The V and J genes are TRBV5-1 and TRBJ1-2; 8 bases map to TRBD1. Germline CDR1 is SGHRS and CDR2 is YFSETQ. There are 15 residues in the CDR3. V shed 5 bases, J shed 0 bases, and the junction held 6 bases outside the gene matches. In DNA form, the CDR3 reads TGCGCCAGCAGGCCGCAGGGGGCAGCTAACTATGGCTACACCTTC. It codes for CASRPQGAANYGYTF. Filled out from reference TRBV5-1 and TRBJ1-2, the complete variable domain reads KAGVTQTPRYLIKTRGQQVTLSCSPISGHRSVSWYQQTPGQGLQFLFEYFSETQRNKGNFPGRFSGRQFSNSRSEMNVSTLELGDSALYLCASRPQGAANYGYTFGSGTRLTVV.

The chain uses TRBV20-1 and TRBJ2-5, with 12 bases identical to TRBD2. The V and J ends lost 6 bases and 1 base, in that order; junction bases with no gene match: 6. Germline CDR1 is DFQATT and CDR2 is SNEGSKA (reference sequence). This CDR3 is 15 amino acids long. The CDR3 DNA sequence: TGCAGTGCGAATAAACTAGCGGGGGGCCAAGAGACCCAGTACTTC. Residues: CSANKLAGGQETQYF.

The chain links TRBV12-3 or TRBV12-4 to TRBJ1-1; tentatively, D is TRBD1 (5 bases). The length of the CDR3 is 15 residues. V was shortened by 7 bases and J by 5 bases, with 20 bases between the two germline ends. The CDR3 DNA sequence: TGTGCCAGCACCAAAACGGAGGGGCGGTGGACTGAAGCTTTCTTT. It specifies CASTKTEGRWTEAFF.

The CDR3 loop reads CSARLAGVGDTQYF. The CDR3 region has the DNA TGCAGTGCTAGGTTAGCGGGAGTGGGGGATACGCAGTATTTT. The chain has TRBV20-1 and TRBJ2-3; 9 nucleotides align to TRBD2. V trimming: 3 bases; J trimming: 6 bases; junction bases outside the gene matches: 7. CDR1 and CDR2 (germline): DFQATT, SNEGSKA (reference sequence). The CDR3 runs to 14 residues.

This chain uses TRBV2 with TRBJ1-4, with 7 bases identical to TRBD1. Germline V gives CDR1 SNHLY, CDR2 FYNNEI. With V trimmed by 6 bases and J by 3 bases, 7 bases remained unmatched. The CDR3 runs to 15 residues. CDR3 sequence: CASRAYRGANEKLFF. The DNA for the CDR3 is TGTGCCAGCAGAGCTTACAGGGGAGCTAATGAAAAACTGTTTTTT. Based on the CDR3 plus reference TRBV2 and TRBJ1-4, the full variable domain is EPEVTQTPSHQVTQMGQEVILRCVPISNHLYFYWYRQILGQKVEFLVSFYNNEISEKSEIFDDQFSVERPDGSNFTLKIRSTKLEDSAMYFCASRAYRGANEKLFFGSGTQLSVL.

The V call is TRBV27, the J call TRBJ1-1, with D possibly matching TRBD1 (5 bases). CDR1 is MNHEY and CDR2 is SMNVEV in the germline V gene (reference sequence). The CDR3 runs 15 residues. Trimming left V 3 bases short and J 5 bases short, with 16 bases between. DNA for the CDR3: TGTGCCAGCAGTTTGAGGTCCAGGGCGCGGACTGAAGCTTTCTTT. Translated, it gives CASSLRSRARTEAFF.

CDR3 protein: CASSHGGPTQETQYF. CDR3 in DNA: TGCGCCAGCAGCCACGGGGGGCCAACTCAAGAGACCCAGTACTTC. The genes are TRBV5-1 and TRBJ2-5; D perhaps matches TRBD2 (7 bases). There are 15 residues in the CDR3. Germline loops: CDR1 SGHRS, CDR2 YFSETQ. Trimming stripped 4 bases from V and 2 bases from J, with 15 bases between.

The V gene is TRBV7-2, the J gene TRBJ2-5; D call uncertain. The germline CDR1 and CDR2 sequences are SGHTA and FQGNSA. Trimming removed 4 bases at V and 3 bases at J, with 9 bases between. This CDR3 region has 13 residues. The CDR3: CASSSRPKETQYF. The CDR3 DNA is TGTGCCAGCAGCTCTCGGCCTAAAGAGACCCAGTACTTC. Using reference TRBV7-2 and TRBJ2-5 for the parts outside the CDR3, the full variable domain is GAGVSQSPSNKVTEKGKDVELRCDPISGHTALYWYRQSLGQGLEFLIYFQGNSAPDKSGLPSDRFSAERTGGSVSTLTIQRTQQEDSAVYLCASSSRPKETQYFGPGTRLLVL.

As for this clonotype: One end of the junction is discordant with germline, which a read error may explain. The chain uses TRBV5-5 and TRBJ1-1; D remains unclear. The CDR3 has 14 amino acids. Germline CDR1 reads SGHKS; CDR2 reads YYEKEE (reference sequence). CDR3 nucleotides: TGTGCCAGCAGCTTGGCCTGGACGAACACTGACGCTTTCTTT. Residues: CASSLAWTNTDAFF.

V usage is TRBV20-1 and J usage is TRBJ1-2; no clear D. Per germline, CDR1 DFQATT and CDR2 SNEGSKA (reference sequence). There are 11 residues in the CDR3. V lost 0 bases to trimming and J lost 8 bases, with 7 bases between them. In DNA form, the CDR3 reads TGCAGTGCTAGAGAGTTGGGAGGCTACACCTTC. As protein: CSARELGGYTF.

This clonotype was found a few times. The J gene is TRBJ2-7, the V gene TRBV6-5; 8 bases align to TRBD1. The ends lost 4 bases at V and 2 bases at J; junction bases unmatched: 7. The length of the CDR3 is 15 residues. CDR1 and CDR2 from the germline V gene are MNHEY and SVGAGI. CDR3 residues: CASSLMGQVAYEQYF. The CDR3, as DNA: TGTGCCAGCAGTTTGATGGGACAGGTAGCCTACGAGCAGTACTTC.

This clonotype has just a few counts. This chain uses TRBV6-2 or TRBV6-3 with TRBJ1-5; D is uncertain. Trimming removed 4 bases at V and 6 bases at J, with 10 bases between. CDR3 length: 13 residues. Germline values: CDR1 MNHEY, CDR2 SVGEGT. CDR3 sequence (DNA): TGTGCCAGCAGTTCGATTCAATTTCAGCCCCAGCATTTT. Protein product: CASSSIQFQPQHF.

V usage is TRBV3-1 and J usage is TRBJ2-5, with D hard to call. Trimming took off 3 bases at V and 2 bases at J, with 10 bases between the two ends. The CDR3 consists of 14 residues. From germline, CDR1 is LGHDT and CDR2 YNNKEL (reference sequence). The CDR3 DNA reads TGTGCCAGCAGCCATCTGGCACTGCAAGAGACCCAGTACTTC. Protein product: CASSHLALQETQYF.

V usage is TRBV5-1 and J usage is TRBJ2-1, with 9 bases lining up with TRBD1. The germline CDR1 and CDR2 sequences are SGHRS and YFSETQ. This CDR3 spans 18 amino acids. The V gene end was trimmed by 4 bases and the J gene end by 5 bases; junction bases not matched to a gene: 16. CDR3 sequence (DNA): TGCGCCAGCAGCGCTGGGACAGGGAAGGTAGGGGCACACAATGAGCAGTTCTTC. It is translated as CASSAGTGKVGAHNEQFF.

The chain joins TRBV7-2 to TRBJ2-7, with TRBD2 identical over 8 bases. The CDR3 length is 17 residues. Germline CDR1 SGHTA, CDR2 FQGNSA. The V gene end was trimmed by 4 bases and the J gene end by 2 bases; junction bases not matched to a gene: 13. This chain's CDR3 is CASSSTDSGGYTYEQYF. As DNA, the CDR3 is TGTGCCAGCAGCTCTACAGACTCGGGGGGGTATACCTACGAGCAGTACTTC.

The genes are TRBV7-2 and TRBJ1-2; possibly TRBD1 for D (5 bases). Trimming shortened V by 5 bases and J by 6 bases, and 25 bases separated the two germline ends. Per germline, CDR1 SGHTA and CDR2 FQGNSA. The CDR3 length is 17 residues. CDR3 sequence: CASSLMGPTVLGHGYTF. The CDR3 DNA reads as TGTGCCAGCAGCCTTATGGGACCTACTGTTTTGGGGCATGGCTACACCTTC.

V is TRBV6-2 or TRBV6-3 and J is TRBJ2-1; 9 positions agree with TRBD1. V lost 10 bases and J lost 7; bases outside the gene matches: 11. The CDR3 is 14 residues long. Germline V gives CDR1 MNHEY, CDR2 SVGEGT. CDR3 sequence: CATKDRGLGNEQFF. In DNA, the CDR3 is TGTGCCACAAAGGACAGGGGTCTCGGGAATGAGCAGTTCTTC.

The V gene is TRBV5-1, the J gene TRBJ2-1, with D unresolved. Germline values: CDR1 SGHRS, CDR2 YFSETQ. V lost 4 bases and J lost 6, with 11 bases in between. This CDR3 is built from 13 residues. The CDR3: CASSIHTANEQFF. DNA for the CDR3: TGCGCCAGCAGCATACACACAGCCAATGAGCAGTTCTTC.

The V and J genes are TRBV27 and TRBJ2-1; 8 bases fit TRBD2. The J segment lost 9 bases and the V segment lost 2 bases, leaving 9 bases of the junction unmatched. Looked up from germline, CDR1 is MNHEY and CDR2 is SMNVEV (reference sequence). The CDR3 has 15 amino acids. CDR3 amino acids: CASSLAGLASREQFF. As DNA, the CDR3 is TGTGCCAGCAGTTTAGCAGGACTAGCTTCGCGTGAGCAGTTCTTC.

This clonotype was counted between two and nine times. This rearrangement joins TRBV7-2 to TRBJ2-7; 7 nucleotides line up with TRBD1. V trimming: 1 base; J trimming: 6 bases; junction bases outside the gene matches: 9. This CDR3 is built from 15 residues. Germline V gives CDR1 SGHTA, CDR2 FQGNSA. CDR3 sequence reads: CASSLEGANPREQYF. In DNA form, the CDR3 reads TGTGCCAGCAGCTTAGAGGGGGCCAATCCGCGCGAGCAGTACTTC.

This clonotype appeared a few times. Here the CDR3 reads CAWGTGHNYGYTF. CDR3 DNA: TGTGCCTGGGGGACAGGGCATAACTATGGCTACACCTTC. This chain joins TRBV30 and TRBJ1-2, with 9 bases aligning to TRBD1. Losses at the gene ends were 5 bases for V and 1 base for J; bases not matched to a gene: 2. Germline V gene lookup returns CDR1 GTSNPN and CDR2 SVGIG (reference sequence). The CDR3 covers 13 residues.

This clonotype was seen only a few times. This chain uses TRBV7-2 with TRBJ2-1; no definite D call. Deletions cut 6 bases from V and 12 bases from J, with 15 bases between. The germline gives CDR1 SGHTA, CDR2 FQGNSA. This CDR3 is 12 amino acids long. The CDR3 DNA sequence: TGTGCCAGCAGTCCTCCTGAGGTAGGGCAGTTCTTC. Translation: CASSPPEVGQFF.